This record covers a single TCR beta chain. The entry originates in a study of control samples from healthy donors and cancer patients. Method: immunoSEQ multiplex PCR; TCRdb's copy keeps in-frame clones and lacks some. The repertoire consists of approximately 65,000 clones, with roughly nine tenths occurring once and the leading ten covering around 19%. From germline, CDR1 is SQVTM and CDR2 ANQGSEA. After removal of 6 bases from V and 5 bases from J, the junction contained 6 bases not matched to a gene. The CDR3 has 13 residues. The V gene is TRBV29-1, the J gene TRBJ2-3, with 9 nucleotides matching TRBD1. Material for sequencing was PBMCs. This receptor was identified in a man in his 60s with lung cancer. CDR3 bases: TGCAGCGTAGAGGGACAGGGAGTAGATACGCAGTATTTT. Translated: CSVEGQGVDTQYF.